The clone carrying this TCR beta chain has a handful of counts. These data originate in a study of CD4 and CD8 cells across lung adenocarcinoma regions. Trimming cost V 7 bases and J 10 bases, with 16 bases left between them. Germline CDR1 and CDR2: MNHNS and SASEGT. CDR3 length equals 13 residues. Donors had localized lung adenocarcinoma, a non-small cell lung cancer. TCRdb re-analysed the PCR reads in MiXCR, keeping a single row per CDR3 protein. The sample lists just under 10,000 distinct CDR3 sequences; 40% to 65% were seen once. What was sequenced was CD4+ T cells from the margin of a lung tumor. J is TRBJ1-4 and V is TRBV6-1, with D possibly matching TRBD1 (5 bases). The source is a male donor with lung adenocarcinoma. The CD4 and CD8 labels of this study may be unreliable. The CDR3 nucleotides read TGTGCCAGCACCCCCGTGGGGGGGGGAAAACTGTTTTTT. Translating it yields CASTPVGGGKLFF.